Sequencing of this T cell receptor (beta chain) was carried out in a study of shared clonotypes between healthy human individuals. This clone was counted a single time. Researchers divided each subset's genomic DNA evenly across several immunoSEQ plates. Clones were sequenced by immunoSEQ multiplex PCR, and TCRdb holds only the in-frame ones, with some missing. The table lists approximately 470,000 clones, 70% to 85% of them singletons. There are 13 residues in the CDR3. The V and J genes are TRBV21-1 and TRBJ2-5. TRBV21-1 is flagged as a pseudogene. This TCR came from a woman aged 40-49 years in good health. Some clones in this sample may be carry-over from other donors' samples. Source material: PBMCs. The DNA for the CDR3 is TGTGCCAGCAGCAAAGAAGAAAAGGAGACCCAGTACTTC. Its translation: CASSKEEKETQYF.